The T cell receptor beta chain under discussion was sequenced for a study of blood T cell repertoires in COVID-19. In the study overall: Donors in the United States, Italy and Spain gave samples during acute or convalescent COVID-19. Sample material is recorded as cDNA or gDNA derived from T cells, B-cell-depleted T cells, or PBMCs.

Per the original data handling: The assay estimated nucleated cells by amplifying reference gene primers. Produced via immunoSEQ multiplex PCR; TCRdb's table is partial and in-frame only. V, J and clone size are taken as reported in that table, and D and trimming were inferred from the DNA itself. The sample records roughly 200,000 clones, around 89% being singletons. Trimming left V 0 bases short and J 4 bases short, with 15 bases between. Germline lookup yields CDR1 LGHNA and CDR2 YSLEER. This CDR3 comprises 16 residues. Sequencing was done on a sample of peripheral blood. The chain has TRBV4-3 and TRBJ1-2; D gene unclear. The TCR comes from a middle-aged man with active or convalescent COVID-19. The CDR3 DNA is TGCGCCAGCAGCCAAGATCTAAGCGGGATCCTCTATGGCTACACCTTC. Translated, it gives CASSQDLSGILYGYTF.